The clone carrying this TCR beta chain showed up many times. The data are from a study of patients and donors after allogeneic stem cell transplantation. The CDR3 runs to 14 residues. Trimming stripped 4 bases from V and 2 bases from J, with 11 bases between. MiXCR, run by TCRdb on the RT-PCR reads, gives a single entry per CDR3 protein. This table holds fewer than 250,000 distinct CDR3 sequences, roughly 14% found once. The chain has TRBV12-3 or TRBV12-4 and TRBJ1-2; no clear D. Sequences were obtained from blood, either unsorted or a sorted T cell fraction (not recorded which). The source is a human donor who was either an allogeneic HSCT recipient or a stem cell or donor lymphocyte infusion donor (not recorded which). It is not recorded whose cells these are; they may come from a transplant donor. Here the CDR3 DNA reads TGTGCCAGCAGTTCGCCCCCCGCGAACTATGGCTACACCTTC. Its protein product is CASSSPPANYGYTF.